This T cell receptor beta chain is from a study of cytomegalovirus exposure and HLA in healthy donors. The overall study: A prior analysis found 100 million to 140 million unique TCR beta sequences from 150 million to 200 million T cells.

The PCR employed 60 Vbeta primers together with 13 Jbeta primers. Here immunoSEQ multiplex PCR was the method, and the copy in TCRdb shows in-frame clones only, minus some. The sample carries over 120,000 clones, 75% to 85% recorded once. Study results and caveats: A later analysis associated some 16,000 TCR beta sequences with HLA alleles at a 0.05 false discovery rate. A link between a missense DCLRE1C variant and TCR beta V- and J-gene trimming emerged from a later analysis. Follow-up analysis seemed to connect common viral pathogens with several of the most significant clusters identified.

J was trimmed by 1 base and V by 4 bases; bases with no gene match: 4. Germline V CDR1 and CDR2: MGHDK, SYGVNS. This CDR3 is 15 amino acids long. Comments on this clone: Its target is unknown.

The TCR was taken from a woman aged 18-29 years in good health and CMV-seropositive. The V call is TRBV25-1, the J call TRBJ2-7, with 10 bases lining up with TRBD1. Sequencing was carried out using PBMCs. The CDR3: CASSGRDRGSYEQYF. The CDR3 nucleotides are TGTGCCAGCAGTGGCCGGGACAGGGGATCCTACGAGCAGTACTTC.